This TCR beta chain is drawn from a study of T cell responses to AZD1222 COVID-19 vaccine. The V and J ends lost 10 bases and 4 bases, in that order; junction bases with no gene match: 9. Per germline, CDR1 MNHEY and CDR2 SMNVEV (reference sequence). CDR3 length: 14 amino acids. Assay used: immunoSEQ multiplex PCR; TCRdb lists only in-frame clones, some missing. The sample holds roughly 76,000 clones, approximately 90% seen once. This specimen was peripheral blood, taken on day 0 of AZD1222 vaccination. V gene TRBV27 combines with J gene TRBJ2-1; 8 bases agree with TRBD1. The receptor comes from an adult in good health. The CDR3: CATRWTGLYNEQFF. Here the CDR3 DNA reads TGTGCCACCAGATGGACAGGGTTGTACAATGAGCAGTTCTTC.